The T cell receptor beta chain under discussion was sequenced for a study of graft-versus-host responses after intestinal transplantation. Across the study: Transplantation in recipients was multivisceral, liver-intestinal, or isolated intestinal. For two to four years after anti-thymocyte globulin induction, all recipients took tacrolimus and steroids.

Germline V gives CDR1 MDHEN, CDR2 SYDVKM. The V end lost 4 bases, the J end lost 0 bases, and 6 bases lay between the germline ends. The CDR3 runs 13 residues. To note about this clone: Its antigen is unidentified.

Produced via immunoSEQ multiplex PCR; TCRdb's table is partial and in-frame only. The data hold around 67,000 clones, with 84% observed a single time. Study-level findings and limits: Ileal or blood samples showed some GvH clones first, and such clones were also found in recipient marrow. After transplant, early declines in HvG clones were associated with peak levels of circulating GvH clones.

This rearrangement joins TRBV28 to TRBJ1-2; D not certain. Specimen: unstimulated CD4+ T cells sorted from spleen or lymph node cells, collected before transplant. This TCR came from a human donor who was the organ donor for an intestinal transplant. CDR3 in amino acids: CASSSTPNYGYTF. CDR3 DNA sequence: TGTGCCAGCAGTTCGACACCTAACTATGGCTACACCTTC.